This entry features one TCR beta chain sequence. Its target is not known. Assay used: immunoSEQ multiplex PCR; TCRdb lists only in-frame clones, some missing. Here the sample spans about 63,000 clones, around three quarters being singletons. The source of the sample is a study of vaccination effects on CD4 cells after COVID-19. Germline V lookup: CDR1 SGDLS, CDR2 YYNGEE. CDR3 size: 14 residues. The V gene lost 3 bases and the J gene lost 0 bases, with 6 bases spanning the gap. Antigen-specific CD4+ T cells expanded by the ViraFEST assay with viral peptide pools were then sequenced. After less than 11 days in culture, the CD4+ T cells were isolated. Testing of the vaccine recipients showed negative nucleocapsid antibodies and no prior SARS-CoV-2 infection.

The clonotype originates from a human donor who received a COVID-19 vaccine. This specimen consisted of CD4+ T cells from PBMCs cultured with HCoV-OC43 spike peptides, obtained before COVID-19 vaccination. Subset of the sample: HCoV-OC43 spike overlapping peptide pool stimulation. V gene TRBV9 combines with J gene TRBJ2-2; D is unresolved. CDR3 nucleotides: TGTGCCAGCAGCGCCGACCCGAACACCGGGGAGCTGTTTTTT. Translation gives CASSADPNTGELFF.